The clone carrying this T cell receptor beta chain has only a few counts. Its antigen is still unknown. The same CDR3 also results from other DNA sequences found in this sample. This CDR3 region has 13 residues. V was clipped by 0 bases and J by 1 base, with 5 bases between them. CDR1 SGHRS and CDR2 YFSETQ come from the germline V gene. These data come from a study of shared clonotypes between healthy human individuals. Study overall: Researchers drew samples from two women and a few men aged 18 to 49. Per-donor plates numbered three CD4 naive, three CD4 memory, two CD8 naive and one CD8 memory. Whole-study results and caveats: In the sorted subsets, rarefaction showed sequencing was incomplete despite large depth.

In the study's own analysis: In the immunoSEQ data, sequences were junction-only and lacked quality scores, so filtering differed. Some clones are missing from TCRdb's copy, which holds only in-frame ones; the method was immunoSEQ multiplex PCR. D and trimming come from the DNA, and the V and J calls and clone size come from that table. The sample carries over 2,000,000 clones, 93% recorded once. It was CD45RO-negative cells, positively selected for CCR7, that made up naive CD8 cells, with terminally differentiated effector memory CD45RA+ cells excluded. The J gene is TRBJ2-7, the V gene TRBV5-1, with unresolved D. Sequenced: naive CD8+ T cells from PBMCs. The TCR sequence derives from a man younger than 35 in good health. Some clones in this sample may be carry-over from other donors' samples. Here the CDR3 reads CASSLVGSYEQYF. DNA for the CDR3: TGCGCCAGCAGCTTGGTGGGGTCCTACGAGCAGTACTTC.